Following are 24 T cell receptor beta chains from one sample sequenced in a study of T cell clonality in common variable immunodeficiency (dated by TCRdb to 2015 to 2017). What the study reported, not specific to this receptor: Reportedly, TCRbeta sequences from CVID had fewer deletions and N-nucleotide insertions, and highly modified clones with 13 or more V deletions were absent from CVID.

The library came from the immunoSEQ multiplex PCR assay. Entries here come from immuneACCESS through TCRdb and include only in-frame sequences with V and J called. Some clones fail to appear in such tables; in the studies checked, an unresolved V gene covers under half of the shortfall, and the cause of the remainder is unknown. This sample contains around 21,000 clones, none of which is a singleton. In total, the top ten clones hold 2% to 3% of the sample. The antigens for these receptors are not known. The sample comprised peripheral blood mononuclear cells. The source is a human donor with common variable immunodeficiency.

In this sample, this clone turned up a few times. The read halts 3 residues ahead of the CDR3 end, with the missing end drawn from the germline J gene. This chain joins TRBV7-2 and TRBJ1-4; TRBD1 aligns across 9 bases. Looked up from germline, CDR1 is SGHTA and CDR2 is FQGNSA. The V and J ends lost 5 bases and 8 bases, in that order; junction bases with no gene match: 6. The CDR3 spans 14 residues. CDR3 DNA, as far as it was read: TGTGCCAGCAGCCCGGACAGGGGAGGCGAAAAA. Translated: CASSPDRGGEK. In full, the CDR3 is CASSPDRGGEKLFF.

Turning to this clone: The read finishes 3 residues shy of the CDR3 end, and the germline J gene is used to complete it. The rearrangement uses TRBV7-2 and TRBJ2-1, with 11 bases lining up with TRBD2. Per germline, CDR1 SGHTA and CDR2 FQGNSA. V gave up 3 bases and J gave up 7 bases; unmatched junction bases: 5. The CDR3 totals 15 residues. CDR3 sequence reads: CASSFSGGAGNEQFF. The CDR3 bases that were read are TGTGCCAGCAGCTTTAGCGGGGGGGCGGGAAATGAG.

This clone was seen a few times. At one of its ends the junction is not consistent with the germline gene, which may arise from a read error. Read coverage stops 3 residues before the CDR3 terminus; the germline J gene supplies the remainder. V usage is TRBV7-7 and J usage is TRBJ2-7; 8 bases are a match to TRBD1. Germline V gene sequence: CDR1 SSHAT, CDR2 FNYEAQ (reference sequence). The CDR3 length is 13 residues. The part of the CDR3 DNA that was read is TGTGCTAGCAGCCCTGGGACAGGAGGCGAG. It encodes CASSPGTGGE. The complete CDR3 reads CASSPGTGGEQYF. Drawing the rest from reference TRBV7-7 and TRBJ2-7, the complete variable domain is GAGVSQSPRYKVTKRGQDVTLRCDPISSHATLYWYQQALGQGPEFLTYFNYEAQPDKSGLPSDRFSAERPEGSISTLTIQRTEQRDSAMYRCASSPGTGGEQYFGPGTRLTVT.

To note about this clone: From the germline J gene comes the end of the CDR3, since the read stops 3 residues before it. V usage is TRBV19 and J usage is TRBJ2-7; weak D call: TRBD2 (6 bases). The CDR3 runs to 12 residues. V lost 3 bases and J lost 5, with 8 bases in between. Germline CDR1 LNHDA, CDR2 SQIVND (reference sequence). CDR3 bases read: TGTGCCAGTAGTATCGGAGGGGACGAG. This encodes CASSIGGDE. The whole CDR3 sequence is CASSIGGDEQYF.

This clone was seen a handful of times. The read terminates 3 residues ahead of where the CDR3 ends, so the germline J gene completes it. The chain recombines TRBV7-9 with TRBJ2-7; 8 nucleotides agree with TRBD1. The CDR3 consists of 11 residues. V dropped 8 bases and J dropped 5; count of bases not matched to a gene: 2. Per germline, CDR1 SEHNR and CDR2 FQNEAQ (reference sequence). CDR3 in amino acids: CASRQGHEQYF. The DNA read from the CDR3 is TGTGCCAGCCGACAGGGGCACGAG.

Notes on this clone: Read sequence stops 3 residues before the CDR3 end, and the germline J gene provides the missing end. The rearrangement joins TRBV7-9 to TRBJ2-1; TRBD2 agrees at 7 bases. The CDR3 is 15 amino acids. Trimming at V came to 5 bases and at J to 8 bases, leaving 12 bases not matched to a gene. Germline CDR1 and CDR2: SEHNR and FQNEAQ (reference sequence). The part of the CDR3 DNA that was read is TGTGCCAGCAGCCGTATAGCGGGCGGTGTGGATGAG. Amino acid sequence: CASSRIAGGVDE. The complete CDR3 reads CASSRIAGGVDEQFF.

Note on this clone: The CDR3 is cut off 3 residues early in the read; its end comes from the germline J gene. The J gene is TRBJ1-2, the V gene TRBV18; TRBD1 aligns across 7 bases. Germline V gene data show CDR1 as KGHSH and CDR2 as LQKENI. The CDR3 extends over 15 amino acids. The DNA read from the CDR3 is TGTGCCAGCTCACCACCAGGACAGGCAAACCAGGGC. As protein: CASSPPGQANQG. The complete CDR3 protein is CASSPPGQANQGYTF. Supplemented by reference TRBV18 and TRBJ1-2, the full variable domain reads NAGVMQNPRHLVRRRGQEARLRCSPMKGHSHVYWYRQLPEEGLKFMVYLQKENIIDESGMPKERFSAEFPKEGPSILRIQQVVRGDSAAYFCASSPPGQANQGYTFGSGTRLTVV.

With regard to this clone: Sequencing ends 3 residues short of the CDR3 end; the germline J gene provides the rest. V gene TRBV19 combines with J gene TRBJ2-3, with TRBD1 matching 8 bases. The CDR3 runs 17 residues. Trimming removed 0 bases from V and 5 bases from J; junction bases left unmatched: 10. The germline V gene has CDR1 LNHDA and CDR2 SQIVND (reference sequence). Partial CDR3 DNA: TGTGCCAGTAGTATAGATCTTGTCAGGGGGCAAGGAGATACG. This gives the protein CASSIDLVRGQGDT. The entire CDR3 sequence reads CASSIDLVRGQGDTQYF. Complete variable domain (other parts from reference TRBV19 and TRBJ2-3): DGGITQSPKYLFRKEGQNVTLSCEQNLNHDAMYWYRQDPGQGLRLIYYSQIVNDFQKGDIAEGYSVSREKKESFPLTVTSAQKNPTAFYLCASSIDLVRGQGDTQYFGPGTRLTVL.

As regards this clone: The read ends 3 residues early relative to the CDR3; the germline J gene fills the gap. The rearrangement uses TRBV7-9 and TRBJ1-1, with a tentative D call TRBD1 (5 bases). Looked up from germline, CDR1 is SEHNR and CDR2 is FQNEAQ (reference sequence). Trimming stripped 0 bases from V and 5 bases from J, with 10 bases between. CDR3 length: 14 amino acids. CDR3 DNA (partial): TGTGCCAGCAGCTTAGCCGCCGGGGGGACTGAA. Translating gives CASSLAAGGTE. The whole CDR3 reads CASSLAAGGTEAFF. The full variable domain, rest sourced from reference TRBV7-9 and TRBJ1-1, is DTGVSQNPRHKITKRGQNVTFRCDPISEHNRLYWYRQTLGQGPEFLTYFQNEAQLEKSRLLSDRFSAERPKGSFSTLEIQRTEQGDSAMYLCASSLAAGGTEAFFGQGTRLTVV.

This clone came up a few times. The CDR3 end falls 3 residues outside the read, so it is completed with the germline J gene. This chain joins TRBV30 and TRBJ2-1; 8 nucleotides agree with TRBD1. V was clipped by 4 bases and J by 3 bases; unmatched bases: 8. The CDR3 runs 15 residues. Per germline, CDR1 GTSNPN and CDR2 SVGIG (reference sequence). The CDR3 bases that were read are TGTGCCTGGAATTTTCAGGGGGCGCGCTACAATGAG. It specifies CAWNFQGARYNE. The CDR3, in full, reads CAWNFQGARYNEQFF.

This clone has a handful of counts. The read halts 3 residues ahead of the CDR3 end, with the missing end drawn from the germline J gene. The rearrangement uses TRBV18 and TRBJ2-1; D is tentatively TRBD1 or TRBD2 (5 bases each). The CDR3 contains 17 residues. Germline loops: CDR1 KGHSH, CDR2 LQKENI. Trimming took off 2 bases at V and 0 bases at J, with 14 bases between the two ends. The chain's CDR3 is CASSPRAGSSSYNEQFF. CDR3 bases read: TGTGCCAGCTCACCAAGGGCAGGGAGTAGCTCCTACAATGAG.

To note about this clone: Read data end 3 residues before the CDR3 end; the end is taken from the germline J gene. The chain employs TRBV7-6 and TRBJ2-1; 7 nucleotides agree with TRBD2. The CDR3 sequence is 16 residues long. Per germline, CDR1 SGHVS and CDR2 FNYEAQ. J gave up 1 base and V 1 base, and 4 bases lay outside the gene matches. CDR3 sequence reads: CASSLGLGGSYNEQFF. CDR3 bases read: TGTGCCAGCAGCTTAGGTCTGGGGGGGTCCTACAATGAG.

In its sample, this clone is medium-sized. The CDR3 end lies 3 residues beyond the end of the read and is filled in from the germline J gene. V and J are TRBV30 and TRBJ2-3, with D maybe TRBD1 (6 bases). Per the germline V gene, CDR1 is GTSNPN and CDR2 is SVGIG (reference sequence). This CDR3 spans 16 amino acids. The chain's CDR3 is CAWSAIPGQGIGTQYF. CDR3 DNA (partial): TGTGCCTGGAGTGCAATCCCCGGGCAGGGGATTGGGACG.

Only a few counts were recorded for this clone. One junction end disagrees with the germline gene, perhaps due to a read error. The read comes to an end 3 residues before the CDR3 does, leaving the germline J gene to fill in the end. The chain combines TRBV7-9 with TRBJ2-1; 12 bases map to TRBD1. CDR1 is SEHNR and CDR2 is FQNEAQ in the germline V gene (reference sequence). The CDR3 runs 15 residues. The CDR3 DNA, read in part, is TGTGCCAGCAGCGTAGCCGGGACAGGGGGCGTTGAG. Translation gives CASSVAGTGGVE. The entire CDR3 is CASSVAGTGGVEQFF.

Remarks on this clone: The read comes to an end 3 residues before the CDR3 does, leaving the germline J gene to fill in the end. The chain joins TRBV4-2 to TRBJ2-7; maybe TRBD1 (9 bases). The ends were cut back, 4 bases at V and 0 bases at J, with 28 bases in the middle. Germline-derived CDR1 and CDR2 are LGHNA and YNFKEQ. This CDR3 is built from 20 residues. The CDR3 bases that were read are TGTGCCAGCAGCCTACGCTCGGGACAGGGAGCCGGGACTAGCTCCTACGAG. As protein: CASSLRSGQGAGTSSYE. The whole CDR3 reads CASSLRSGQGAGTSSYEQYF.

The CDR3 bases that were read are TGTGCCAGCAGTGGTCAGCTGCGGGATACG. Its protein is CASSGQLRDT. The complete CDR3 reads CASSGQLRDTQYF. The chain joins TRBV2 to TRBJ2-3; D unresolved. From the germline J gene comes the end of the CDR3, since the read stops 3 residues before it. Deletions cut 4 bases from V and 6 bases from J, with 11 bases between. Germline lookup yields CDR1 SNHLY and CDR2 FYNNEI. This CDR3 has 13 residues.

Worth noting for this clone: The CDR3 extends 3 residues past the end of the read, so its final part is completed from the germline J gene. The chain recombines TRBV6-2 or TRBV6-3 with TRBJ2-3, with D unresolved. V was clipped by 6 bases and J by 2 bases, with 18 bases between them. Germline V lookup: CDR1 MNHEY, CDR2 SVGEGT. This CDR3 comprises 16 residues. The CDR3 protein is CASSPSARKATDTQYF. The sequenced CDR3 bases are TGTGCCAGCAGCCCCAGTGCTCGAAAGGCCACAGATACG.

In this sample, this clone turned up a few times. The CDR3 protein is CASSLLAGLTDTQYF. The DNA read from the CDR3 is TGTGCCAGCAGCTTACTAGCGGGCCTCACAGATACG. The chain employs TRBV7-2 and TRBJ2-3; 8 nucleotides agree with TRBD2. The DNA ends 3 residues before the CDR3 does, and the rest of the CDR3 is filled in from the germline J gene. The junction had 3 bases not matched to a gene; V was cut back by 2 bases and J by 2 bases. CDR1 is SGHTA, CDR2 FQGNSA, per germline. The CDR3 is 15 amino acids.

In the case of this clone: Read sequence stops 3 residues before the CDR3 end, and the germline J gene provides the missing end. The V gene is TRBV19, the J gene TRBJ1-5; the D gene is possibly TRBD1 (6 bases). The CDR3 runs 14 residues. CDR1 is LNHDA, CDR2 SQIVND, per germline (reference sequence). V was clipped by 7 bases and J by 4 bases, with 14 bases between them. CDR3 in amino acids: CASNLQGANQPQHF. The sequenced part of the CDR3 DNA is TGTGCCAGTAACCTACAGGGAGCGAATCAGCCC.

Details on this clone: The CDR3 extends 3 residues past the end of the read, so its final part is completed from the germline J gene. The rearrangement links TRBV7-3 to TRBJ2-7, with 11 bases matching TRBD1. Trimming removed 5 bases from V and 6 bases from J; junction bases left unmatched: 6. Germline V gives CDR1 SGHTA, CDR2 FQGTGA. The CDR3 is 14 amino acids. CDR3 amino acids: CASSQGQGAGEQYF. The CDR3 bases that were read are TGTGCCAGCAGCCAAGGACAGGGGGCTGGCGAG. The full variable domain, its missing parts supplied by reference TRBV7-3 and TRBJ2-7, is GAGVSQTPSNKVTEKGKYVELRCDPISGHTALYWYRQSLGQGPEFLIYFQGTGAADDSGLPNDRFFAVRPEGSVSTLKIQRTERGDSAVYLCASSQGQGAGEQYFGPGTRLTVT.

This clone was seen only a few times. Read coverage stops 3 residues before the CDR3 terminus; the germline J gene supplies the remainder. The rearrangement uses TRBV19 and TRBJ1-1; 10 bases match TRBD1. Germline CDR1 reads LNHDA; CDR2 reads SQIVND (reference sequence). V lost 4 bases, J lost 4 bases, and 6 bases stayed unmatched. This CDR3 is built from 15 residues. The CDR3 bases that were read are TGTGCCAGTAGTAACGCCGGGACAGGGGCCACTGAA. This encodes CASSNAGTGATE. The whole CDR3 protein reads CASSNAGTGATEAFF.

A few counts support this clone. The read ends 3 residues shy of where the CDR3 ends; the end is completed using the germline J gene. The gene calls are TRBV7-2 and TRBJ1-1, with D tentatively TRBD1 (5 bases). Trimming shortened V by 4 bases and J by 1 base, and 13 bases separated the two germline ends. The V gene's germline CDR1 is SGHTA and CDR2 FQGNSA. The CDR3 has 15 amino acids. CDR3 sequence reads: CASSSRGQSNTEAFF. The DNA read from the CDR3 is TGTGCCAGCAGCTCCCGCGGACAATCGAACACTGAA.

This clone was counted a few times. The DNA ends 3 residues before the CDR3 does, and the rest of the CDR3 is filled in from the germline J gene. The chain couples TRBV2 to TRBJ2-2, with D perhaps given as TRBD1 or TRBD2 (6 bases each). CDR1 and CDR2 from the germline V gene are SNHLY and FYNNEI. Trimming stripped 10 bases from V and 4 bases from J, with 19 bases between. This CDR3 is 15 amino acids long. CDR3 DNA (partial): TGTGCCATGTCCTTCCTAGGGGGAGGCACCGGGGAG. It yields the protein CAMSFLGGGTGE. The entire CDR3 protein reads CAMSFLGGGTGELFF.

Concerning this clone: The read stops 3 residues short of the end of the CDR3; the missing end is completed from the germline J gene. This rearrangement joins TRBV30 to TRBJ1-2, with 9 positions matching TRBD1. Germline assignment: CDR1 GTSNPN and CDR2 SVGIG (reference sequence). This CDR3 is built from 13 residues. The CDR3 sequence is CAWSEQGAEGYTF. CDR3 bases read: TGTGCCTGGAGCGAACAGGGGGCCGAGGGC.